This is a list of T cell receptor beta chains from one sample in a study of blood T cell repertoires in COVID-19. Some clones are missing from TCRdb's copy, which holds only in-frame ones; the method was immunoSEQ multiplex PCR. This sample has over 100,000 clones, with 80% to 90% found just once. Sequencing was performed on peripheral blood. The receptor source for this set is a human donor in a cohort sampled during active COVID-19. CDR3s include the opening cysteine and the closing phenylalanine or tryptophan. A D gene is named only where the DNA matches it firmly. Where a row states a size, it is once, few, many or the class of an expanded clone; other rows omit it.

CDR3 DNA: TGTGCCAGCAGTTTACAGGGCACATCCTACGAGCAGTACTTC; CDR3 protein: CASSLQGTSYEQYF; CDR3 length: 14; V gene: TRBV6-6; J gene: TRBJ2-7; clone size: .; D gene: .
CDR3 DNA: TGTGCCAGCAGCCCCCCGGACAGGGTCGGACAGCCCCAGCATTTT; CDR3 protein: CASSPPDRVGQPQHF; CDR3 length: 15; V gene: TRBV7-8; J gene: TRBJ1-5; clone size: .; D gene: TRBD1
CDR3 DNA: TGTGCCAGCAGTGAAGCTTTTCTGACAGACGGCTACACCTTC; CDR3 protein: CASSEAFLTDGYTF; CDR3 length: 14; V gene: TRBV6-1; J gene: TRBJ1-2; clone size: .; D gene: .
CDR3 DNA: TGTGCCAGCAGCAAAAGGGGGACAGGGGCCGAGCAGTACTTC; CDR3 protein: CASSKRGTGAEQYF; CDR3 length: 14; V gene: TRBV21-1; J gene: TRBJ2-7; clone size: .; D gene: .
CDR3 DNA: TGTGCCAGCTCACCACCTAGCGGACCATACAATGAGCAGTTCTTC; CDR3 protein: CASSPPSGPYNEQFF; CDR3 length: 15; V gene: TRBV18; J gene: TRBJ2-1; clone size: .; D gene: .
CDR3 DNA: TGTGCCAGCAGGGGTCAGGGCTATCAGCCCCAGCATTTT; CDR3 protein: CASRGQGYQPQHF; CDR3 length: 13; V gene: TRBV25-1; J gene: TRBJ1-5; clone size: .; D gene: .
CDR3 DNA: TGTGCCAGCAGTGACGGACGGGGGGGCACAGATACGCAGTATTTT; CDR3 protein: CASSDGRGGTDTQYF; CDR3 length: 15; V gene: TRBV2; J gene: TRBJ2-3; clone size: .; D gene: TRBD2
CDR3 DNA: TGTGCCAGCAGCTCCCCTCCTGGGGGGGGAGAAAACAATGAGCAGTTCTTC; CDR3 protein: CASSSPPGGGENNEQFF; CDR3 length: 17; V gene: TRBV11-2; J gene: TRBJ2-1; clone size: .; D gene: TRBD2
CDR3 DNA: TGCGCCAGCAGCCGTCCTACTAGCGGGGCGTCCTACAATGAGCAGTTCTTC; CDR3 protein: CASSRPTSGASYNEQFF; CDR3 length: 17; V gene: TRBV4-1; J gene: TRBJ2-1; clone size: .; D gene: TRBD2
CDR3 DNA: TGTGCCACCAGTGATTTGGGACAGGGAAAAGAGACCCAGTACTTC; CDR3 protein: CATSDLGQGKETQYF; CDR3 length: 15; V gene: TRBV24-1; J gene: TRBJ2-5; clone size: .; D gene: TRBD1
CDR3 DNA: TGTGCCAGCAGCTTAGCCACTAGCGGGGACGAGCAGTACTTC; CDR3 protein: CASSLATSGDEQYF; CDR3 length: 14; V gene: TRBV7-9; J gene: TRBJ2-7; clone size: few; D gene: TRBD2
CDR3 DNA: TGTGCCAGCAGCGTGGGACAGGGGAATCAGCCCCAGCATTTT; CDR3 protein: CASSVGQGNQPQHF; CDR3 length: 14; V gene: TRBV6-6; J gene: TRBJ1-5; clone size: .; D gene: TRBD1
CDR3 DNA: TGTGCCAGCAGCCCAGTAGCGGGGGGTTCTTACGAGCAGTACTTC; CDR3 protein: CASSPVAGGSYEQYF; CDR3 length: 15; V gene: TRBV5-4; J gene: TRBJ2-7; clone size: once; D gene: TRBD2
CDR3 DNA: TGTGCCAGCTCACCGAGGGATGCCAAAAACATTCAGTACTTC; CDR3 protein: CASSPRDAKNIQYF; CDR3 length: 14; V gene: TRBV18; J gene: TRBJ2-4; clone size: .; D gene: .
CDR3 DNA: TGCGCCAGCAGCTTGGAGAGGGCATCAGAGACCCAGTACTTC; CDR3 protein: CASSLERASETQYF; CDR3 length: 14; V gene: TRBV5-1; J gene: TRBJ2-5; clone size: .; D gene: .
CDR3 DNA: TGTGCCAGCAGTTCCAGGGTGGGCACTGAAGCTTTCTTT; CDR3 protein: CASSSRVGTEAFF; CDR3 length: 13; V gene: TRBV6-5; J gene: TRBJ1-1; clone size: .; D gene: .
CDR3 DNA: TGTGCCAGCAGCGTTAGAATCCAGAACACTGAAGCTTTCTTT; CDR3 protein: CASSVRIQNTEAFF; CDR3 length: 14; V gene: TRBV7-8; J gene: TRBJ1-1; clone size: .; D gene: .
CDR3 DNA: TGTGCCAGCAGCGCCACAGGGGGGAGGCTATATGGCTACACCTTC; CDR3 protein: CASSATGGRLYGYTF; CDR3 length: 15; V gene: TRBV5-8; J gene: TRBJ1-2; clone size: .; D gene: TRBD1
CDR3 DNA: TGTGCCTGGGGAGGGGAGAACACAGATACGCAGTATTTT; CDR3 protein: CAWGGENTDTQYF; CDR3 length: 13; V gene: TRBV30; J gene: TRBJ2-3; clone size: .; D gene: .
CDR3 DNA: TGCGCCAGCAGCCAAGATCTCGGGGGGCGGAATGAGCAGTTCTTC; CDR3 protein: CASSQDLGGRNEQFF; CDR3 length: 15; V gene: TRBV4-3; J gene: TRBJ2-1; clone size: .; D gene: .
CDR3 DNA: TGTGCCAGCAAACCTCTGTGGGGCGCACTTGGATCCTATAATTCACCCCTCCACTTT; CDR3 protein: CASKPLWGALGSYNSPLHF; CDR3 length: 19; V gene: TRBV27; J gene: TRBJ1-6; clone size: .; D gene: .
CDR3 DNA: TGTGCCAGCAGTTTAAACAGGAATGAGCAGTTCTTC; CDR3 protein: CASSLNRNEQFF; CDR3 length: 12; V gene: TRBV12-3/TRBV12-4; J gene: TRBJ2-1; clone size: .; D gene: .
CDR3 DNA: TGTGCCAGCTCACCCACACAGGGACCAGAGACCCAGTACTTC; CDR3 protein: CASSPTQGPETQYF; CDR3 length: 14; V gene: TRBV18; J gene: TRBJ2-5; clone size: .; D gene: .
CDR3 DNA: TGTGCCAGTAGGGGGATTCGCTACAATGAGCAGTTCTTC; CDR3 protein: CASRGIRYNEQFF; CDR3 length: 13; V gene: TRBV7-9; J gene: TRBJ2-1; clone size: .; D gene: .
CDR3 DNA: TGTGCCAGCTTCCCCGGAGTGGTAAACACTGAAGCTTTCTTT; CDR3 protein: CASFPGVVNTEAFF; CDR3 length: 14; V gene: TRBV18; J gene: TRBJ1-1; clone size: .; D gene: .
CDR3 DNA: TGTGCCAGCAGCGTATACCGGGAAAAAAACATTCAGTACTTC; CDR3 protein: CASSVYREKNIQYF; CDR3 length: 14; V gene: TRBV7-2; J gene: TRBJ2-4; clone size: .; D gene: .
CDR3 DNA: TGTGCTACGGGACTAGCGGAGAACACCGGGGAGCTGTTTTTT; CDR3 protein: CATGLAENTGELFF; CDR3 length: 14; V gene: TRBV28; J gene: TRBJ2-2; clone size: .; D gene: TRBD2
CDR3 DNA: TGTGCCAGCAGTTATGATGGGCGAACTAATGAAAAACTGTTTTTT; CDR3 protein: CASSYDGRTNEKLFF; CDR3 length: 15; V gene: TRBV6-5; J gene: TRBJ1-4; clone size: .; D gene: .
CDR3 DNA: TGTGCCAGTAGTATGAGGGAAAGCTCCTACGAGCAGTACTTC; CDR3 protein: CASSMRESSYEQYF; CDR3 length: 14; V gene: TRBV19; J gene: TRBJ2-7; clone size: .; D gene: .
CDR3 DNA: TGTGCCAGCAGCTTTAGGAGCGGGAGTTCCCAAGAGACCCAGTACTTC; CDR3 protein: CASSFRSGSSQETQYF; CDR3 length: 16; V gene: TRBV7-9; J gene: TRBJ2-5; clone size: few; D gene: TRBD2
CDR3 DNA: TGTGCCAGCACCTTAGGGGTATTAGGCTACACCTTC; CDR3 protein: CASTLGVLGYTF; CDR3 length: 12; V gene: TRBV28; J gene: TRBJ1-2; clone size: once; D gene: .
CDR3 DNA: TGCAGCGTTGCGGAGGGCGGGCAGTACTTC; CDR3 protein: CSVAEGGQYF; CDR3 length: 10; V gene: TRBV29-1; J gene: TRBJ2-7; clone size: .; D gene: .
CDR3 DNA: TGTGCCAGCAGTTATCGGGGACAGCCGGCCTCAGCTTTCTTT; CDR3 protein: CASSYRGQPASAFF; CDR3 length: 14; V gene: TRBV6-5; J gene: TRBJ1-1; clone size: .; D gene: TRBD1